Each of the 24 T cell receptor beta chains below was sequenced from the same sample in a study of blood T cell repertoires in COVID-19. The table came from immunoSEQ multiplex PCR; TCRdb's copy has only in-frame clones and leaves some out. Of about 210,000 clones listed, more than 75% are singletons. Source material: PBMCs or T cells enriched from blood (not recorded which). The receptor set was obtained from a young man in a cohort exposed to, infected with or recovered from COVID-19 (not recorded which).

This clone was seen only once. The chain couples TRBV28 to TRBJ2-2, with 10 bases aligning to TRBD1. J gave up 4 bases and V 4 bases, and 15 bases lay outside the gene matches. CDR1 is MDHEN and CDR2 is SYDVKM in the germline V gene. The length of the CDR3 is 19 residues. CDR3 DNA: TGTGCCAGCAGTTCAGTATTCGGACGGACAGGGGGGAGCACCGGGGAGCTGTTTTTT. It codes for CASSSVFGRTGGSTGELFF.

This chain links TRBV28 with TRBJ1-6, with TRBD1 matching 7 bases. This CDR3 is 16 amino acids long. Germline CDR1 is MDHEN and CDR2 is SYDVKM. Germline trimming cut 3 bases from V and 3 bases from J; bases unmatched to any gene: 5. Here the CDR3 reads CASSLEGAVYNSPLHF. For the CDR3, the DNA is TGTGCCAGCAGTTTGGAGGGGGCCGTCTATAATTCACCCCTCCACTTT.

V gene TRBV7-9 combines with J gene TRBJ1-4; TRBD1 matches 10 bases. The trim removed 5 bases at V and 8 bases at J, leaving 8 bases unmatched. There are 15 residues in the CDR3. Germline V CDR1 and CDR2: SEHNR, FQNEAQ (reference sequence). The CDR3 region has the DNA TGTGCCAGCAGCACCCGACAGGGGGCTCGGGAAAAACTGTTTTTT. Its translation is CASSTRQGAREKLFF.

The rearrangement links TRBV28 to TRBJ2-1, with D perhaps matching TRBD1 (5 bases). Trimming took off 11 bases at V and 0 bases at J, with 8 bases between the two ends. The CDR3 covers 12 residues. Per the germline V gene, CDR1 is MDHEN and CDR2 is SYDVKM. CDR3 protein: CAGAGSYNEQFF. The CDR3 nucleotides read TGTGCCGGGGCAGGCTCCTACAATGAGCAGTTCTTC.

This chain connects TRBV2 to TRBJ2-3; 11 positions agree with TRBD2. Unmatched junction bases numbered 12, after V lost 5 bases and J lost 5 bases. Germline CDR1 is SNHLY and CDR2 is FYNNEI. CDR3 size: 17 residues. Here the CDR3 DNA reads TGTGCCAGCAGTCAGCTCATAGCGGGAGGGCAGGGAGATACGCAGTATTTT. The encoded protein is CASSQLIAGGQGDTQYF. The variable domain in full, completed from reference TRBV2 and TRBJ2-3, reads EPEVTQTPSHQVTQMGQEVILRCVPISNHLYFYWYRQILGQKVEFLVSFYNNEISEKSEIFDDQFSVERPDGSNFTLKIRSTKLEDSAMYFCASSQLIAGGQGDTQYFGPGTRLTVL.

The chain links TRBV6-4 to TRBJ2-5; no reliable D call. Germline values: CDR1 MRHNA, CDR2 SNTAGT. With 9 bases removed from V and 2 bases from J, the gap between germline ends came to 22 bases. The CDR3 loop spans 16 amino acids. The chain's CDR3 is CARLPGPPNRQETQYF. CDR3 in DNA: TGTGCCAGGCTGCCAGGCCCACCGAACCGACAAGAGACCCAGTACTTC.

This sequence joins TRBV9 and TRBJ1-6, with 9 bases lining up with TRBD1. This CDR3 region has 16 residues. Germline V CDR1 and CDR2: SGDLS, YYNGEE. Germline trimming cut 5 bases from V and 4 bases from J; bases unmatched to any gene: 7. CDR3 region: CASSKSQGAYNSPLHF. CDR3 sequence (DNA): TGTGCCAGCAGTAAATCACAGGGGGCGTATAATTCACCCCTCCACTTT. The complete variable domain, with remaining parts taken from reference TRBV9 and TRBJ1-6, reads DSGVTQTPKHLITATGQRVTLRCSPRSGDLSVYWYQQSLDQGLQFLIQYYNGEERAKGNILERFSAQQFPDLHSELNLSSLELGDSALYFCASSKSQGAYNSPLHFGNGTRLTVT.

This chain uses TRBV28 with TRBJ2-3, with 8 bases fitting TRBD2. The trim removed 6 bases at V and 2 bases at J, leaving 7 bases unmatched. The CDR3 contains 15 residues. In germline, CDR1 is MDHEN, CDR2 SYDVKM. The CDR3 region is CASSSGTRDTDTQYF. The CDR3 DNA reads TGTGCCAGCAGCTCCGGGACTAGGGACACAGATACGCAGTATTTT. Filled out from reference TRBV28 and TRBJ2-3, the complete variable domain reads DVKVTQSSRYLVKRTGEKVFLECVQDMDHENMFWYRQDPGLGLRLIYFSYDVKMKEKGDIPEGYSVSREKKERFSLILESASTNQTSMYLCASSSGTRDTDTQYFGPGTRLTVL.

This clone was counted a few times. This chain connects TRBV28 to TRBJ2-7; maybe TRBD1 (6 bases). The CDR3 is made up of 17 amino acids. V gave up 5 bases and J gave up 4 bases, with 24 bases separating them. Germline values: CDR1 MDHEN, CDR2 SYDVKM. DNA of the CDR3: TGTGCCAGCAGTCCTACACCCTGGGCAGGGGCCACTTACGAGCAGTACTTC. Protein: CASSPTPWAGATYEQYF.

This chain links TRBV27 with TRBJ2-1; D perhaps matches TRBD2 (5 bases). The CDR3 extends over 17 amino acids. V was cut by 5 bases and J by 6 bases, with 23 bases left in between. The germline V gene has CDR1 MNHEY and CDR2 SMNVEV (reference sequence). CDR3 DNA: TGTGCCAGCAGTCCCTACCTAACTAGTAGTCTGCTCAATGAGCAGTTCTTC. Its protein is CASSPYLTSSLLNEQFF.

The V gene is TRBV30, the J gene TRBJ2-3; 8 nucleotides line up with TRBD2. The V segment lost 2 bases and the J segment 5 bases; nucleotides outside the gene matches: 6. The CDR3 runs to 14 residues. CDR1 is GTSNPN, CDR2 SVGIG, per germline (reference sequence). CDR3 coding DNA: TGTGCCTGGAGTTTACCGGGACTAGGAGATACGCAGTATTTT. Its protein is CAWSLPGLGDTQYF.

Only one count was recorded for this clone. The chain is built from TRBV13 and TRBJ1-1, with D hard to call. CDR3 length: 15 amino acids. The germline V gene encodes CDR1 PRHDT and CDR2 FYEKMQ (reference sequence). V lost 2 bases and J 5 bases, leaving 15 bases between the germline ends. CDR3 coding DNA: TGTGCCAGCAGCTTATTCGCGGAGGGTTTGACTGAAGCTTTCTTT. Translation gives CASSLFAEGLTEAFF.

The chain employs TRBV7-3 and TRBJ1-1; D might be TRBD1 (6 bases). There are 17 residues in the CDR3. V was trimmed by 3 bases and J by 0 bases, leaving 17 bases between them. Germline V lookup: CDR1 SGHTA, CDR2 FQGTGA. CDR3 sequence: CASSFFHQGPMNTEAFF. The CDR3 DNA sequence: TGTGCCAGCAGCTTTTTTCACCAGGGGCCCATGAACACTGAAGCTTTCTTT.

The J gene is TRBJ2-7, the V gene TRBV7-6, with 9 nucleotides matching TRBD2. Per germline, CDR1 SGHVS and CDR2 FNYEAQ. J lost 4 bases, V lost 0 bases, and 4 bases had no gene match. This CDR3 has 15 residues. The chain's CDR3 is CASSLALAGNYEQYF. In DNA, the CDR3 is TGTGCCAGCAGCTTAGCGCTAGCGGGGAATTACGAGCAGTACTTC.

This chain joins TRBV10-3 and TRBJ2-1, with 10 bases that match TRBD2. Trimming removed 7 bases from V and 5 bases from J; junction bases left unmatched: 8. This CDR3 region has 15 residues. CDR1 is ENHRY, CDR2 SYGVKD, per germline. CDR3 sequence reads: CAITRLAGHNNEQFF. DNA of the CDR3: TGTGCCATCACCAGACTAGCGGGTCATAACAATGAGCAGTTCTTC.

This clone appeared once. This chain joins TRBV24-1 and TRBJ1-5; no firm D call. The CDR3 runs to 14 residues. Germline V gives CDR1 KGHDR, CDR2 SFDVKD. V was cut by 4 bases and J by 7 bases, with 13 bases left in between. The DNA of the CDR3 is TGTGCCACCAGTGACCCTGGAGCTGAACAGCCCCAGCATTTT. Translated: CATSDPGAEQPQHF.

The CDR3 nucleotides are TGCAGCGTTGAATCGAGGGGGCCTGAAGCTTTCTTT. It codes for CSVESRGPEAFF. This chain joins TRBV29-1 and TRBJ1-1, with 7 bases fitting TRBD1. V was pared by 2 bases and J by 6 bases, with 3 bases of the junction left unmatched. Germline V gives CDR1 SQVTM, CDR2 ANQGSEA. This CDR3 has 12 residues. The full variable domain, with the rest looked up from reference TRBV29-1 and TRBJ1-1, is SAVISQKPSRDICQRGTSLTIQCQVDSQVTMMFWYRQQPGQSLTLIATANQGSEATYESGFVIDKFPISRPNLTFSTLTVSNMSPEDSSIYLCSVESRGPEAFFGQGTRLTVV.

This rearrangement joins TRBV4-3 to TRBJ2-2, with TRBD2 as a possible D gene (5 bases). With 0 bases removed from V and 3 bases from J, the gap between germline ends came to 8 bases. Per the germline V gene, CDR1 is LGHNA and CDR2 is YSLEER. This CDR3 is 15 amino acids long. The CDR3 DNA reads TGCGCCAGCAGCCAAGAGCTGGAGGACACCGGGGAGCTGTTTTTT. Translated, it gives CASSQELEDTGELFF.

In this sample, this clone turned up once. The chain is built from TRBV6-1 and TRBJ1-2; D might be TRBD1 (6 bases). The V and J ends lost 2 bases and 0 bases respectively, with 16 bases between them. This CDR3 contains 17 residues. Germline V CDR1 and CDR2: MNHNS, SASEGT. The CDR3 DNA reads TGTGCCAGCAGTGAACAGGGTGGGGGCACTACTAACTATGGCTACACCTTC. The encoded protein is CASSEQGGGTTNYGYTF.

The genes are TRBV18 and TRBJ2-3, with D perhaps matching TRBD1 (5 bases). Trimming pared 3 bases from V and 2 bases from J, leaving 15 bases between. This CDR3 region has 16 residues. Germline V CDR1 and CDR2: KGHSH, LQKENI. CDR3 DNA sequence: TGTGCCAGCTCACCCCAAGGGGCCCCTGACACAGATACGCAGTATTTT. Protein: CASSPQGAPDTDTQYF. Full variable domain (missing parts from reference TRBV18 and TRBJ2-3): NAGVMQNPRHLVRRRGQEARLRCSPMKGHSHVYWYRQLPEEGLKFMVYLQKENIIDESGMPKERFSAEFPKEGPSILRIQQVVRGDSAAYFCASSPQGAPDTDTQYFGPGTRLTVL.

The CDR3 DNA reads as TGCGCCAGCAGCTCCGGACTAGCGGGAGTGAAAGAGCAGTTCTTC. Protein product: CASSSGLAGVKEQFF. This chain joins TRBV5-1 and TRBJ2-1; 13 bases are a match to TRBD2. This CDR3 is built from 15 residues. V gave up 3 bases and J gave up 10 bases; unmatched junction bases: 7. In germline, CDR1 is SGHRS, CDR2 YFSETQ.

The gene calls are TRBV9 and TRBJ2-3; D not resolved. This CDR3 is built from 12 residues. V was trimmed by 4 bases and J by 3 bases, leaving 6 bases between them. Germline values: CDR1 SGDLS, CDR2 YYNGEE. In DNA, the CDR3 is TGTGCCAGCAGCCCCCCGACAGATACGCAGTATTTT. Protein product: CASSPPTDTQYF.

J is TRBJ1-1 and V is TRBV9; 9 bases fit TRBD1. Germline CDR1 and CDR2: SGDLS and YYNGEE. The CDR3 is 17 amino acids. J was trimmed by 2 bases and V by 1 base; bases with no gene match: 9. The CDR3 loop is CASSVSPDRGRNTEAFF. CDR3 coding DNA: TGTGCCAGCAGCGTATCCCCGGACAGGGGACGAAACACTGAAGCTTTCTTT.

A single count supports this clone. The chain combines TRBV5-1 with TRBJ1-3, with TRBD1 as a possible D gene (5 bases). V lost 4 bases, J lost 3 bases, and 14 bases lay in between. Germline-derived CDR1 and CDR2 are SGHRS and YFSETQ. The CDR3 sequence is 15 residues long. Here the CDR3 reads CASSPGGASGNTIYF. The CDR3 DNA follows: TGCGCCAGCAGCCCCGGAGGGGCTAGTGGAAACACCATATATTTT.